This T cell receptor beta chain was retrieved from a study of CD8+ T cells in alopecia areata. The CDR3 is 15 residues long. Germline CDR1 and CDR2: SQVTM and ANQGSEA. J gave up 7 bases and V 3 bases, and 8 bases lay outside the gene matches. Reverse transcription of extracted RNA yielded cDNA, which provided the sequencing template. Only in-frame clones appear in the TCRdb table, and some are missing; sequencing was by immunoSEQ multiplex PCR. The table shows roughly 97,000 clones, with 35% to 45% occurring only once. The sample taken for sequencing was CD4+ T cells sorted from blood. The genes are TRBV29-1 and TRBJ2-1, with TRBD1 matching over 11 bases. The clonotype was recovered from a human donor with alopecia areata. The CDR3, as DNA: TGCAGCGTTGACCGGACAGGGGGCTATATTAATGAGCAGTTCTTC. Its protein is CSVDRTGGYINEQFF.